This T cell receptor (beta chain) originates from a study of response to subunit inactivated influenza vaccine. Study-wide results and caveats: Seasonal influenza vaccination, on each occasion, was suggested by the authors to recruit few new T cells.

TCRdb fed the RT-PCR reads into MiXCR, producing one record per CDR3 protein. This sample has roughly 570,000 distinct CDR3 sequences, with approximately 14% found just once. This clonotype has just a few counts. The target antigen is unknown. Germline V gives CDR1 GTSNPN, CDR2 SVGIG (reference sequence). V was shortened by 5 bases and J by 7 bases, with 15 bases between the two germline ends. There are 13 residues in the CDR3. The input for sequencing was PBMCs from blood, taken approximately 12 days after vaccination. V usage is TRBV30 and J usage is TRBJ2-1; either TRBD1 or TRBD2 may fit D (5 bases each). The sequence came from a man over 45 who received an inactivated influenza vaccine. Here the CDR3 reads CAWGRDRRNEQFF. DNA of the CDR3: TGTGCCTGGGGCCGGGACCGTCGTAATGAGCAGTTCTTC.